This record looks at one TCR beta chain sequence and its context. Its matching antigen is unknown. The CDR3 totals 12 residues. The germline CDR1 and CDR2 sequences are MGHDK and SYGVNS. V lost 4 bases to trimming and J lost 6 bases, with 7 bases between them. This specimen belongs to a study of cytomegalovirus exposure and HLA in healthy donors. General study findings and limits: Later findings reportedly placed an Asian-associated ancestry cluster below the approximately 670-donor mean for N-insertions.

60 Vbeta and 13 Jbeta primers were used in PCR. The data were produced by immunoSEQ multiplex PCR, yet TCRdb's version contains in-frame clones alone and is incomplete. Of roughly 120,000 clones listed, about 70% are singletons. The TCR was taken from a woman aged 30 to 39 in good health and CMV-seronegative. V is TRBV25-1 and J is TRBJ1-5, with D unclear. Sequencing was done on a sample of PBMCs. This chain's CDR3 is CASSGSGQPQHF. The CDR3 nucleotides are TGTGCCAGCAGTGGGTCAGGTCAGCCCCAGCATTTT.